This T cell receptor beta chain was retrieved from a study of OX40 agonist ivuxolimab in advanced cancers. Study summary: Patients' therapy was ivuxolimab, an antibody that acts as an agonist of OX40 (CD134). Regarding the study as a whole: Both CD4+ and CD8+ T cell populations in blood had undergone clonal expansion by week 6 at 0.1 to 3.0 mg/kg. Part of the nonresponder group also had normalized T-cell clonal expansion that was low.

The count of this clone is one. Its target is unknown. CDR1 is SQVTM, CDR2 ANQGSEA, per germline. The CDR3 spans 14 residues. Between the trimmed V and J ends, which lost 1 base and 1 base, there was a span of 10 bases. This table comes from immunoSEQ multiplex PCR, and its TCRdb copy is limited to in-frame clones, with some not included. The table has about 120,000 clones, more than 80% seen once; the top ten hold about 0.55%. The sample consisted of CD4+ or CD8+ T cells sorted from blood, taken in a trial of the OX40 agonist ivuxolimab. The TCR sequence derives from an adult with an advanced solid tumor such as melanoma, head and neck, liver or kidney cancer. The V call is TRBV29-1, the J call TRBJ2-5; D is possibly TRBD2 (5 bases). CDR3 bases: TGCAGCGTTGAAGGGGAGTGGATCCAAGAGACCCAGTACTTC. Translated, it gives CSVEGEWIQETQYF.